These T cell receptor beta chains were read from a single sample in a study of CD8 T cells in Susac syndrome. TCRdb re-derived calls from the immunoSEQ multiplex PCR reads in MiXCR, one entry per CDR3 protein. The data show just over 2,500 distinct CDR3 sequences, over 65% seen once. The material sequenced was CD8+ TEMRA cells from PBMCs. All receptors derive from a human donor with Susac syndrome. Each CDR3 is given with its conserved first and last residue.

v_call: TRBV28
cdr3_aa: CASSLLGDEQYF

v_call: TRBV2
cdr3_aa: CASSLQRYNEQFF

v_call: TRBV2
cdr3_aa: CASSDIKMRNQPQHF

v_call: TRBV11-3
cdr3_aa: CASSPQGFADTQYF

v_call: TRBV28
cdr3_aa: CASSYTAYQPQHF

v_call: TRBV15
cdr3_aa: CATSREGVSNQPQHF

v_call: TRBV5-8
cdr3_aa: CAILQWGTGELFF

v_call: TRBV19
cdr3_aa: CASSIDQGAGELFF

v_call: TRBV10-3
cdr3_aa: CAISVFETDTQYF

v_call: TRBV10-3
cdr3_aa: CAISAPEESTDTQYF